The 21 T cell receptor beta chains given below trace back to one sample, sequenced in a study of T cells in Graves' hyperthyroidism and ophthalmopathy. RNA transcripts were the template for amplifying TCR beta CDR3 regions. First-round RT-PCR of the TCR CDR3 relied on the HTBI primer set. TCRdb reprocessed the multiplex PCR reads with MiXCR, giving one entry per CDR3 protein. The top ten clones hold 25% to 30% of a sample with under 500,000 distinct CDR3 sequences, 11% to 15% of them seen once. The specimen was blood. The receptor source for this set is a man between 50 and 59 years old with Graves' ophthalmopathy.

The chain links TRBV20-1 to TRBJ1-5; perhaps TRBD1 as D (6 bases). Germline CDR1 is DFQATT and CDR2 is SNEGSKA (reference sequence). This CDR3 contains 11 residues. Trimming pared 6 bases from V and 5 bases from J, leaving 8 bases between. Here the CDR3 DNA reads TGCAGTGCGGCAGGGGATCAGCCCCAGCATTTT. Translated, it gives CSAAGDQPQHF.

This clonotype came up many times. This chain uses TRBV2 with TRBJ2-3; 14 bases are shared with TRBD2. The ends lost 4 bases at V and 5 bases at J; junction bases unmatched: 8. CDR1 is SNHLY and CDR2 is FYNNEI in the germline V gene. The CDR3 length is 17 residues. CDR3 coding DNA: TGTGCCAGCAGTGGCGGGACTAGCGGGAGCCGGGGAGATACGCAGTATTTT. Protein sequence: CASSGGTSGSRGDTQYF.

This clonotype showed up many times. The chain joins TRBV30 to TRBJ1-4; D remains ambiguous. The CDR3 has 15 residues. Looked up from germline, CDR1 is GTSNPN and CDR2 is SVGIG (reference sequence). V was cut by 4 bases and J by 4 bases, with 16 bases left in between. This CDR3 reads CAWTQENRDNEKLFF. CDR3 coding DNA: TGTGCCTGGACGCAGGAGAATCGGGATAATGAAAAACTGTTTTTT.

The chain links TRBV27 to TRBJ2-1; 8 bases agree with TRBD2. The CDR3 is made up of 15 amino acids. V trimming: 6 bases; J trimming: 4 bases; junction bases outside the gene matches: 8. From germline, CDR1 is MNHEY and CDR2 SMNVEV (reference sequence). The CDR3 is CASSSLTGGYNEQFF. Written as DNA, the CDR3 is TGTGCCAGCAGCTCACTAACGGGAGGGTACAATGAGCAGTTCTTC.

Remarks on this clonotype: An end of the junction differs from the germline gene, which may be a read error. The V and J genes are TRBV19 and TRBJ2-7, with D perhaps matching TRBD1 (6 bases). Germline loops: CDR1 LNHDA, CDR2 SQIVND (reference sequence). This CDR3 comprises 13 residues. The DNA for the CDR3 is TGTGCCAGTAGTCCACAGGGTTCCTACGAGCAGCACTTC. It encodes CASSPQGSYEQHF.

This clonotype was seen ten or more times. The genes are TRBV18 and TRBJ1-5, with 9 bases aligning to TRBD1. Per germline, CDR1 KGHSH and CDR2 LQKENI. This CDR3 region has 14 residues. J lost 7 bases, V lost 2 bases, and 3 bases had no gene match. In nucleotides, the CDR3 is TGTGCCAGCTCACCAGGACAGGGGAGGCAGCCCCAGCATTTT. Protein product: CASSPGQGRQPQHF.

The sample holds many counts of this clonotype. The genes are TRBV28 and TRBJ2-7; 16 nucleotides align to TRBD2. The CDR3 spans 16 residues. Trimming removed 6 bases from V and 4 bases from J; junction bases left unmatched: 6. Germline CDR1 reads MDHEN; CDR2 reads SYDVKM. CDR3 sequence: CASSQGLAGGWYEQYF. DNA of the CDR3: TGTGCCAGCAGCCAGGGACTAGCGGGAGGGTGGTACGAGCAGTACTTC.

This clonotype was picked up many times. This rearrangement joins TRBV20-1 to TRBJ1-1; the match to TRBD1 covers 7 bases. Germline CDR1 is DFQATT and CDR2 is SNEGSKA (reference sequence). J was trimmed by 0 bases and V by 0 bases; bases with no gene match: 4. The CDR3 runs to 15 residues. CDR3 residues: CSARDATGMNTEAFF. The CDR3 nucleotides are TGCAGTGCTAGAGATGCGACAGGGATGAACACTGAAGCTTTCTTT.

The chain is built from TRBV20-1 and TRBJ2-7; weak D call: TRBD1 (5 bases). Germline-derived CDR1 and CDR2 are DFQATT and SNEGSKA (reference sequence). The CDR3 has 12 residues. Between the trimmed V and J ends, which lost 3 bases and 2 bases, there was a span of 8 bases. CDR3 sequence: CSARSTAYEQYF. The DNA for the CDR3 is TGCAGTGCTAGGTCGACAGCCTACGAGCAGTACTTC.

This clonotype was counted ten times or more. The chain recombines TRBV10-3 with TRBJ2-2; D might be TRBD1 (6 bases). Per the germline V gene, CDR1 is ENHRY and CDR2 is SYGVKD. V lost 8 bases, J lost 3 bases, and 10 bases lay in between. CDR3 length equals 13 residues. The CDR3 DNA sequence: TGTGCCATCGCAGGGGAGCACACCGGGGAGCTGTTTTTT. Amino acids: CAIAGEHTGELFF.

This chain links TRBV5-1 with TRBJ1-1; D perhaps matches TRBD1 (6 bases). The CDR3 totals 15 residues. Trimming took off 7 bases at V and 0 bases at J, with 16 bases between the two ends. From germline, CDR1 is SGHRS and CDR2 YFSETQ. The CDR3 sequence is CASEAGTPMNTEAFF. The CDR3, as DNA: TGCGCCAGCGAAGCCGGGACACCCATGAACACTGAAGCTTTCTTT.

At least ten counts were recorded for this clonotype. V gene TRBV7-8 combines with J gene TRBJ2-7; possibly TRBD2 for D (5 bases). V was shortened by 3 bases and J by 1 base, with 7 bases between the two germline ends. Germline CDR1 reads SGHVS; CDR2 reads FQNEAQ. The CDR3 runs to 13 residues. CDR3 sequence: CASSFAGSYEQYF. The CDR3, as DNA: TGTGCCAGCAGCTTTGCGGGTTCCTACGAGCAGTACTTC.

This chain connects TRBV6-2 or TRBV6-3 to TRBJ2-1, with 10 bases that match TRBD2. Germline CDR1 reads MNHEY; CDR2 reads SVGEGT. This CDR3 has 16 residues. V lost 2 bases to trimming and J lost 6 bases; unmatched junction nucleotides: 7. CDR3 amino acids: CASSYLAGVHVNEQFF. The DNA of the CDR3 is TGTGCCAGCAGTTACCTAGCGGGAGTTCACGTCAATGAGCAGTTCTTC.

This clonotype was counted a few times. The chain employs TRBV20-1 and TRBJ2-1; 10 bases align to TRBD2. V shed 4 bases and J 6 bases; nucleotides not matched to a gene: 12. The CDR3 length is 16 residues. The germline CDR1 and CDR2 sequences are DFQATT and SNEGSKA (reference sequence). Written as DNA, the CDR3 is TGCAGTGCTATAGAAAACCCGGGGACTAGCGTCAATGAGCAGTTCTTC. It encodes CSAIENPGTSVNEQFF.

The table lists this clonotype with many counts. The chain has TRBV3-1 and TRBJ2-5, with D possibly matching TRBD2 (6 bases). CDR3 length equals 14 residues. V lost 3 bases to trimming and J lost 2 bases, with 10 bases between them. The V gene's germline CDR1 is LGHDT and CDR2 YNNKEL (reference sequence). Here the CDR3 reads CASSHSGGQETQYF. The CDR3 nucleotides read TGTGCCAGCAGCCATAGCGGAGGACAAGAGACCCAGTACTTC.

This clonotype was detected many times. The chain joins TRBV28 to TRBJ1-1, with TRBD1 matching 9 bases. The germline V gene has CDR1 MDHEN and CDR2 SYDVKM. Trimming took 5 bases from V and 0 from J; bases not matched to a gene: 7. The CDR3 sequence is 16 residues long. The CDR3 DNA follows: TGTGCCAGCAGTCCCCCACAGGGGGCTCTGAACACTGAAGCTTTCTTT. Protein: CASSPPQGALNTEAFF.

This clonotype has a count of ten or more. The chain uses TRBV12-3 or TRBV12-4 and TRBJ2-5; possible D gene TRBD1, 7 bases. Trimming took off 6 bases at V and 4 bases at J, with 18 bases between the two ends. The CDR3 contains 15 residues. The CDR3 nucleotides read TGTGCCAGCAGGAGGAGACAGGGAGGAGGAGAGACCCAGTACTTC. This encodes CASRRRQGGGETQYF.

This clonotype was seen more than once but under ten times. The chain combines TRBV6-5 with TRBJ1-5, with D perhaps matching TRBD1 (6 bases). V dropped 0 bases and J dropped 6 bases, with 12 bases sitting between them. There are 15 residues in the CDR3. Germline V gives CDR1 MNHEY, CDR2 SVGAGI. CDR3 nucleotide sequence: TGTGCCAGCAGTTACTCTTCCCAGGGGTTTCAGCCCCAGCATTTT. Its protein product is CASSYSSQGFQPQHF.

This clonotype was observed a handful of times. This sequence joins TRBV28 and TRBJ2-3; 14 nucleotides align to TRBD2. The V segment lost 3 bases and the J segment 4 bases; nucleotides outside the gene matches: 9. Looked up from germline, CDR1 is MDHEN and CDR2 is SYDVKM. There are 18 residues in the CDR3. CDR3 in amino acids: CASSFSAGTSGSPDTQYF. CDR3 DNA sequence: TGTGCCAGCAGTTTTTCCGCAGGGACTAGCGGGAGTCCAGATACGCAGTATTTT.

This clonotype showed up many times. The chain recombines TRBV6-1 with TRBJ1-1; maybe TRBD1 (5 bases). With 6 bases removed from V and 5 bases from J, the gap between germline ends came to 16 bases. This CDR3 comprises 14 residues. Germline-derived CDR1 and CDR2 are MNHNS and SASEGT. For the CDR3, the DNA is TGTGCCAGCAGACTAGGGACCGAAGGAACTGAAGCTTTCTTT. Protein: CASRLGTEGTEAFF.

This clonotype was seen many times. This rearrangement joins TRBV29-1 to TRBJ2-1; 8 bases fit TRBD1. This CDR3 comprises 12 residues. In germline, CDR1 is SQVTM, CDR2 ANQGSEA. V lost 4 bases to trimming and J lost 7 bases; unmatched junction nucleotides: 3. The CDR3 DNA reads as TGCAGCGTTGGGCAGGGGGCAAATGAGCAGTTCTTC. Protein sequence: CSVGQGANEQFF.